This TCR beta chain was observed in a study of shared T cell receptors in the human thymus listed by TCRdb under 2021. Regarding the research as a whole: The study examined how self-reactive, shared T-cell receptor alpha chains are generated in the human thymus.

Libraries were constructed by the immunoSEQ multiplex PCR assay. TCRdb obtained this table from immuneACCESS and retained in-frame rearrangements with V and J assigned. These tables miss some clones; where compared with another copy, unresolved V genes account for less than half of the shortfall, and the remainder is unexplained. Within this sample are over 350,000 clones, with approximately 95% of them counted one time only. The top ten constitute about 0.02% of the sample. In the case of this clone: Its target antigen remains unknown. No base quality values were provided; no much bigger clone lies one nucleotide off.

The junction carries 7 bases between V and J, which are trimmed by 1 base and 1 base respectively. Counted from cysteine to phenylalanine, this CDR3 has 15 amino acids. CDR3 DNA is the only sequence kept; it has 45 bases, read in frame from the first base. For CDR1 and CDR2, the germline V gene lists LGHNA and YSLEER. The sequenced material came from thymocytes. The receptor comes from a human donor. The chain uses TRBV4-3 and TRBJ2-2; a confident D gene designation cannot be given. The CDR3 here reads CASSQGRGNTGELFF. The nucleotide sequence reads as follows: TGCGCCAGCAGCCAAGGCAGAGGGAACACCGGGGAGCTGTTTTTT.